This T cell receptor beta chain came from a study of blood T cell repertoires in COVID-19. At the level of the study: Donors in the United States, Italy and Spain gave samples during acute or convalescent COVID-19.

This clone was counted between two and nine times. Authors' analysis steps: Amplification with reference gene primers provided the estimates of nucleated cell counts. TCRdb's table, derived via immunoSEQ multiplex PCR, lists solely in-frame clones and lacks some. The DNA gave D and trimming, while V, J and clone size come from that table. Found here are 130,000 to 150,000 clones, roughly 80% of them singletons; the top ten hold around two fifths. V was shortened by 3 bases and J by 6 bases, with 9 bases between the two germline ends. Germline V gene sequence: CDR1 LGHDT, CDR2 YNNKEL (reference sequence). The CDR3 loop spans 14 amino acids.

The receptor comes from a human donor in a cohort sampled during active COVID-19. The V gene is TRBV3-1 (or the pseudogene TRBV3-2), the J gene TRBJ1-6; a possible D gene is TRBD1 (5 bases). The sample comprised peripheral blood. CDR3 nucleotide sequence: TGTGCCAGCAGCCACCGACAGACTAATTCACCCCTCCACTTT. Its translation: CASSHRQTNSPLHF.